Listed below are T cell receptor beta chains from one sample, sequenced in a study of type 1 regulatory T cells. TCRdb re-derived calls from the reads in MiXCR, one entry per CDR3 protein. This sample yields roughly 71,000 distinct CDR3 sequences, of which 55% to 80% are seen a single time; about 8% belongs to the top ten. Antigens of these TCRs are unknown. The sequenced sample consisted of cultured T cells, either the whole culture or a sorted T cell fraction (not recorded which). These receptors all come from a human donor in good health. Both conserved end residues are part of each CDR3. A D gene is named only where the DNA matches it firmly. Some rows mark clone size as missing; the rest say once, few, many or name a class of expanded clone.

clone size,V gene,J gene,D gene,CDR3 DNA,CDR3 protein
-,TRBV20-1,TRBJ2-2,-,TGCAGTGCTAGGGCCACCCTGGACAACACCGGGGAGCTGTTTTTT,CSARATLDNTGELFF
-,TRBV9,TRBJ2-2,TRBD1,TGTGCCAGCAGCGGACAGGGGACGAACACCGGGGAGCTGTTTTTT,CASSGQGTNTGELFF
-,TRBV7-9,TRBJ1-2,-,TGTGCCAGCAGCTTAGATCGCAGATTCGCCAACACCTTC,CASSLDRRFANTF
-,TRBV5-1,TRBJ2-1,TRBD2,TGCCCCAGCAGCTTGGCCCGTGGTAGCGGGAGAGGTTACTACAATGAGCAGTTCTTC,CPSSLARGSGRGYYNEQFF
few,TRBV18,TRBJ1-3,-,TGTGCCAGCTCACCCGCTAATGGAGGGAGCGGAAACACCATATATTTT,CASSPANGGSGNTIYF
-,TRBV5-1,TRBJ1-4,-,TGCGCCAGCAGCTTGGATGTGGGGGGGAATGAAAAACTGTTTTTT,CASSLDVGGNEKLFF
-,TRBV20-1,TRBJ1-3,-,TGCAGTGCTAGAGGGCACAACTCTGGAAACACCATATATTTT,CSARGHNSGNTIYF
-,TRBV3-1,TRBJ2-1,TRBD2,TGTGCCAGCGCGAGAGGACTAGCGGGATACAATGAGCAGTTCTTC,CASARGLAGYNEQFF
many,TRBV5-1,TRBJ2-2,TRBD2,TGCGCCAGCAGCTTGGACACTAGCGGCACCGGGGAGCTGTTTTTT,CASSLDTSGTGELFF
few,TRBV7-9,TRBJ2-7,-,TGTGCCAGCAGCTTAGGAGGGGGTAACGACGAGCAGTACTTC,CASSLGGGNDEQYF
-,TRBV10-3,TRBJ2-2,-,TGTGCCATCAGTGAAGGCAGTCCGAACACCGGGGAGCTGTTTTTT,CAISEGSPNTGELFF
few,TRBV7-2,TRBJ2-1,-,TGTGCCAGCAGCTTAATGCGGTCCTCGGAGAATGAGCAGTTCTTC,CASSLMRSSENEQFF
-,TRBV6-1,TRBJ2-1,TRBD2,TGTGCCAGCAGCCCGGGACTACCAGGCTCCTACAATGAGCAGTTCTTC,CASSPGLPGSYNEQFF
-,TRBV28,TRBJ2-7,TRBD2,TGTGCCAGCAGTTCCGGGACTAACATCTACGAGCAGTACTTC,CASSSGTNIYEQYF
-,TRBV6-5,TRBJ1-2,-,TGTGCCAGCAGAGGTGGCTATGGCTACACCTTC,CASRGGYGYTF
few,TRBV10-3,TRBJ1-6,-,TGTGCCATCACCTCTCGAGCCGGTGCAGGGACAAATTCACCCCTCCACTTT,CAITSRAGAGTNSPLHF
few,TRBV5-1,TRBJ1-3,-,TGCGCCAGCAGCTTGGCACTACAGGGATCTGGAAACACCATATATTTT,CASSLALQGSGNTIYF
-,TRBV28,TRBJ2-7,TRBD2,TGTGCCAGCGGGGCAAGACTAGCGGGATCGGAGTACTTC,CASGARLAGSEYF
-,TRBV10-3,TRBJ2-1,TRBD2,TGTGCCATCAGTGATCTTAGCGGGAGGGCCCCTAGTGAGCAGTTCTTC,CAISDLSGRAPSEQFF
-,TRBV28,TRBJ2-1,-,TGTGCCAGCAGCAGAGTTTGGGGTGAGCAGTTCTTC,CASSRVWGEQFF
-,TRBV7-3,TRBJ2-3,TRBD1,TGTGCCAGCAGCTTAACGCGGGACAGGGGGCCCAACACCCCCTTCACAGATACGCAGTATTTT,CASSLTRDRGPNTPFTDTQYF
medium-sized,TRBV4-1,TRBJ1-2,-,TGCGCCAGCAGCCAAGAGGGCCCCGGCAGCCGAGGCTACACCTTC,CASSQEGPGSRGYTF
-,TRBV3-1,TRBJ2-7,-,TGTGCCAGCAGCCAAGTCTACAGGGACTACGAGCAGTACTTC,CASSQVYRDYEQYF
few,TRBV5-1,TRBJ2-1,TRBD2,TGCGCCAGCAGCTTGGGACCGGGACTAGCGGGAGGGCCGCTCCACAATGAGCAGTTCTTC,CASSLGPGLAGGPLHNEQFF
few,TRBV20-1,TRBJ1-5,-,TGCAGTGCTAGAGATGGGAGCGCCGATCAGCCCCAGCATTTT,CSARDGSADQPQHF
-,TRBV28,TRBJ1-2,-,TGTGCCAGCAGTTCCCTGAGAGAGGGAAATAATGGCTACACCTTC,CASSSLREGNNGYTF
-,TRBV7-8,TRBJ2-3,TRBD2,TGTGCCAGCAGCTCTAGCGGGTTGACGAGAGATACGCAGTATTTT,CASSSSGLTRDTQYF